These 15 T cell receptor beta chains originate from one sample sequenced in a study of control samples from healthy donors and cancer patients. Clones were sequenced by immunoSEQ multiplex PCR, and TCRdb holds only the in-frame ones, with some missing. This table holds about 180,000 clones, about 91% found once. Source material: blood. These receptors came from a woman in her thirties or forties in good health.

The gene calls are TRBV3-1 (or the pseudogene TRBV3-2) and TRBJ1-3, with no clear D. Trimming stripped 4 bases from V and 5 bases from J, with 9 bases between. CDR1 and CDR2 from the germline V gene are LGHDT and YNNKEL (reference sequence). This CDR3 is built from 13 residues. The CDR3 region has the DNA TGTGCCAGCAGCCTTCAGGAAAGAAACACCATATATTTT. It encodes CASSLQERNTIYF.

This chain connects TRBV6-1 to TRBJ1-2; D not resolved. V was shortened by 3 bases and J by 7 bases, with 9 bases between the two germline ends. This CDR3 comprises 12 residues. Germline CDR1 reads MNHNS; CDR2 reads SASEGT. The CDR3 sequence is CASSDTKFGYTF. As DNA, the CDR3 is TGTGCCAGCAGTGACACAAAATTTGGCTACACCTTC.

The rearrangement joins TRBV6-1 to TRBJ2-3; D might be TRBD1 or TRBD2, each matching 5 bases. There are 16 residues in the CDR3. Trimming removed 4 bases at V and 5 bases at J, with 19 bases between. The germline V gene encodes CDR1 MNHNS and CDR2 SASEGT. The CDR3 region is CASSADGGPPLDTQYF. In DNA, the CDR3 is TGTGCCAGCAGTGCGGATGGGGGACCCCCACTAGATACGCAGTATTTT.

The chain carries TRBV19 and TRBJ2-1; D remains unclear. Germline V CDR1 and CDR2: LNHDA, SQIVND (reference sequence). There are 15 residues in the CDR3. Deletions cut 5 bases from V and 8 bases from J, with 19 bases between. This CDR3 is CASSFSPSPTDEQFF. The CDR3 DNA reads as TGTGCCAGTAGTTTTAGCCCAAGCCCTACAGATGAGCAGTTCTTC. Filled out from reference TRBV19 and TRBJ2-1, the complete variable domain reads DGGITQSPKYLFRKEGQNVTLSCEQNLNHDAMYWYRQDPGQGLRLIYYSQIVNDFQKGDIAEGYSVSREKKESFPLTVTSAQKNPTAFYLCASSFSPSPTDEQFFGPGTRLTVL.

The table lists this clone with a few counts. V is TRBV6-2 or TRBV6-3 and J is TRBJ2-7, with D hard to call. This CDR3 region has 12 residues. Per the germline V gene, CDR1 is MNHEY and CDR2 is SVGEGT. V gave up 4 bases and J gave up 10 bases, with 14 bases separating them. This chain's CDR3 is CASSFKMAEQYF. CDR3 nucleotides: TGTGCCAGCAGTTTTAAGATGGCGGAACAGTACTTC.

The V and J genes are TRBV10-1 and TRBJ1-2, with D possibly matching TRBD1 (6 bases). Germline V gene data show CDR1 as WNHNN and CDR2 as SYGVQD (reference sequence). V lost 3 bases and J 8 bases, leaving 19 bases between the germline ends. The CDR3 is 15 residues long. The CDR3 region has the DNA TGCGCCAGCAGTGAACCACCGGGACACCCGGCGGGCTACACCTTC. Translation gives CASSEPPGHPAGYTF.

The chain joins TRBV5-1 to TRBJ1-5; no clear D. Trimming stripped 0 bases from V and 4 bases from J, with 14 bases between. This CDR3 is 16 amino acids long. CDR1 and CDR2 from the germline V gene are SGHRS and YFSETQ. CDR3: CASSLVPDSINQPQHF. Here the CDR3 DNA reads TGCGCCAGCAGCTTGGTTCCGGACTCAATAAATCAGCCCCAGCATTTT.

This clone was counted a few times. Written as DNA, the CDR3 is TGCGCCGGACAAGCGAGGGGAACTGAAGCTTTCTTT. Translation: CAGQARGTEAFF. The V gene is TRBV23-1, the J gene TRBJ1-1, with TRBD1 as a possible D gene (5 bases). TRBV23-1 is sorted into the ORF group, with uncertain function. The ends were cut back, 11 bases at V and 5 bases at J, with 15 bases in the middle. This CDR3 has 12 residues.

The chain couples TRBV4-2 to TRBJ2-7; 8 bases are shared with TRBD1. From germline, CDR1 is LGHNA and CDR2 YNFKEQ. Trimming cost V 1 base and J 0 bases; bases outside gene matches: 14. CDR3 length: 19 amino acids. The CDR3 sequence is CASSQVERQGPSGSYEQYF. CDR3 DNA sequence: TGTGCCAGCAGCCAAGTAGAGAGACAGGGGCCGTCGGGCTCCTACGAGCAGTACTTC.

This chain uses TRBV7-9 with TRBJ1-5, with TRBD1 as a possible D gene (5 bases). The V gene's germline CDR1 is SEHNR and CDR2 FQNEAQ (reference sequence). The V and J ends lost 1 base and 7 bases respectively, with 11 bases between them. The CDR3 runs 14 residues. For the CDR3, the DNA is TGTGCCAGCAGCTTAGGTGGGGCGAGGCAGCCCCAGCATTTT. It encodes CASSLGGARQPQHF.

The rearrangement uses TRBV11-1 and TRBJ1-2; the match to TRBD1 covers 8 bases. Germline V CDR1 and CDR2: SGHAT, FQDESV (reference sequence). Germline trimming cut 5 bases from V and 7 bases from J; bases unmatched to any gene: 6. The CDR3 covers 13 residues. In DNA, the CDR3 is TGTGCCAGCAGCCCAGGGGGCGAAGGTGGCTACACCTTC. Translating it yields CASSPGGEGGYTF.

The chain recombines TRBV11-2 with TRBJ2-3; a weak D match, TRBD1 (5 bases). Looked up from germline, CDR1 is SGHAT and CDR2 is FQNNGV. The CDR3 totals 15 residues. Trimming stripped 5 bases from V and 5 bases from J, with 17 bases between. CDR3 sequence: CASSPSSGQGDTQYF. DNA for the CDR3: TGTGCCAGCAGCCCCTCGAGTGGGCAGGGAGATACGCAGTATTTT.

The CDR3 nucleotides are TGTGCCACCAGTGACTCCGGGCTACCCCGCCAGTATTTT. It encodes CATSDSGLPRQYF. The chain couples TRBV24-1 to TRBJ2-3; D remains unclear. Germline CDR1 reads KGHDR; CDR2 reads SFDVKD. The V and J ends lost 4 bases and 12 bases respectively, with 16 bases between them. This CDR3 is built from 13 residues.

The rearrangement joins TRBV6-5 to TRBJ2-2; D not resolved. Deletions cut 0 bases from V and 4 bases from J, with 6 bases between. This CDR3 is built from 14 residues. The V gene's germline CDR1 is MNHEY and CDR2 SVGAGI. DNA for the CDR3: TGTGCCAGCAGTTACTCACGAGGCACCGGGGAGCTGTTTTTT. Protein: CASSYSRGTGELFF.

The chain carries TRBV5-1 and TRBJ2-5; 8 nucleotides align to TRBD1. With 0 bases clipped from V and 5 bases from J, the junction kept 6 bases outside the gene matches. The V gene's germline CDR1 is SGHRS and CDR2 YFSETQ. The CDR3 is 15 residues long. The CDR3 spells CASSLGDRGVETQYF. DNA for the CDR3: TGCGCCAGCAGCTTGGGCGACAGGGGAGTGGAGACCCAGTACTTC.